This T cell receptor (beta chain) was captured in a study of blood T cell repertoires in COVID-19. Study overall: Both acute and convalescent COVID-19 samples were obtained from the United States, Italy and Spain.

The protocol was immunoSEQ multiplex PCR, while the TCRdb copy is restricted to in-frame clones and leaves out a portion. The table shows nearly 300,000 clones, with over 85% occurring only once. The material sequenced was PBMCs or T cells enriched from blood (not recorded which). The origin of this receptor is a woman in her forties or fifties who had been exposed to COVID-19.

The CDR3 region has the DNA TGCGCCAGCAGCTTGTCCTCCAGGGGGCCTGAAAAACTGTTTTTT. This translates into CASSLSSRGPEKLFF. V gene TRBV5-1 combines with J gene TRBJ1-4; 8 positions match TRBD1. The CDR3 has 15 residues. Unmatched junction bases numbered 6, after V lost 1 base and J lost 7 bases. The germline V gene encodes CDR1 SGHRS and CDR2 YFSETQ. Looking up the rest from reference TRBV5-1 and TRBJ1-4 gives the full variable domain: KAGVTQTPRYLIKTRGQQVTLSCSPISGHRSVSWYQQTPGQGLQFLFEYFSETQRNKGNFPGRFSGRQFSNSRSEMNVSTLELGDSALYLCASSLSSRGPEKLFFGSGTQLSVL.